Below, 10 T cell receptor beta chains from the same sample are listed, as sequenced in a study of CXCR3-negative and CXCR3-positive naive CD8 T cells. The TRB cDNA libraries were prepared by 5' RACE with UMI labels. TCRdb reworked the 5' RACE reads into one entry per CDR3 protein, no DNA. The listing records roughly 48,000 distinct CDR3 sequences. Sequencing used memory CD8+ T cells from blood. These receptor sequences come from a human donor in good health. Some clones in this sample may be carry-over from other donors' samples.

This rearrangement joins TRBV4-3 to TRBJ2-2; TCRdb designates TRBD2, a call that cannot be tested without DNA. Germline lookup yields CDR1 LGHNA and CDR2 YSLEER. This CDR3 has 18 amino acids. The CDR3 is CASSHADSSAGGVGELFF.

V and J are TRBV5-1 and TRBJ1-1; checking the TCRdb D call of TRBD1 is not possible without DNA. This CDR3 contains 17 residues. The germline CDR1 and CDR2 sequences are SGHRS and YFSETQ. The CDR3 is CASSLGSVGTVGTEAFF.

The J gene is TRBJ2-5, the V gene TRBV11-2. The CDR3 has 13 amino acids. The germline V gene encodes CDR1 SGHAT and CDR2 FQNNGV. The CDR3: CASSLEVGKTQYF.

This chain uses TRBV5-5 with TRBJ2-2; TCRdb returns TRBD1, unconfirmable since there is no DNA. Per the germline V gene, CDR1 is SGHKS and CDR2 is YYEKEE (reference sequence). There are 15 residues in the CDR3. CDR3 protein: CASSLFGTSGGELFF.

The V gene is TRBV15, the J gene TRBJ2-3; checking the TCRdb D call of TRBD1 is not possible without DNA. In germline, CDR1 is LNHNV, CDR2 YYDKDF (reference sequence). The CDR3 loop spans 15 amino acids. This CDR3 is CATSRVRGTGDTQYF.

This rearrangement joins TRBV29-1 to TRBJ2-7; TCRdb picks TRBD1, but there is no DNA to check that call. Germline loops: CDR1 SQVTM, CDR2 ANQGSEA. The CDR3 covers 13 residues. CDR3 residues: CSVELGETYEQYF.

This chain uses TRBV5-1 with TRBJ2-1; lacking DNA, the TRBD1 call made by TCRdb goes unchecked. This CDR3 contains 17 residues. Per the germline V gene, CDR1 is SGHRS and CDR2 is YFSETQ. This chain's CDR3 is CASSLALAGATSNEQFF.

This chain connects TRBV7-6 to TRBJ2-1; TCRdb reports TRBD1, a call that lacks DNA to check it against. Germline lookup yields CDR1 SGHVS and CDR2 FNYEAQ. The CDR3 length is 12 residues. CDR3 residues: CASGQGRYEQFF.

CDR3 sequence reads: CASSFRGMNTEAFF. The chain carries TRBV28 and TRBJ1-1; the D gene TCRdb calls, TRBD1, cannot be checked with no DNA. The CDR3 is made up of 14 amino acids. The germline gives CDR1 MDHEN, CDR2 SYDVKM.

The J gene is TRBJ2-1, the V gene TRBV6-5. Looked up from germline, CDR1 is MNHEY and CDR2 is SVGAGI. The CDR3 length is 14 residues. CDR3 loop: CASSYSSLVDEQFF.